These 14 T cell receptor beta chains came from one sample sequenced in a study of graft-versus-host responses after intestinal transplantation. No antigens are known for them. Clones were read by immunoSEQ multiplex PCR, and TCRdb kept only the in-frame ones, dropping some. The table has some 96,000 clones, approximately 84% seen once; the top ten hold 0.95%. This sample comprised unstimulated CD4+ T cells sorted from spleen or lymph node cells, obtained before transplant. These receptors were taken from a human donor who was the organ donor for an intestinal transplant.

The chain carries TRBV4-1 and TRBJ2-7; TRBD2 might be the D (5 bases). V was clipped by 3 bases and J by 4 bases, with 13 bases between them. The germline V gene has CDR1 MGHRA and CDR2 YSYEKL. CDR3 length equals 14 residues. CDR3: CASSQFGSSYEQYF. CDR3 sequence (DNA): TGCGCCAGCAGCCAGTTTGGGAGCTCGTACGAGCAGTACTTC.

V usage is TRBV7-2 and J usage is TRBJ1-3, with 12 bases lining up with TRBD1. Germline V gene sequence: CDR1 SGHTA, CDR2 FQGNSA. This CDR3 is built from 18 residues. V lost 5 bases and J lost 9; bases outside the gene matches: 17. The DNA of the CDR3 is TGTGCCAGCAGCCCCAGACCGGGACAGGGGGCTGGGGTGAGCACCATATATTTT. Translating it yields CASSPRPGQGAGVSTIYF.

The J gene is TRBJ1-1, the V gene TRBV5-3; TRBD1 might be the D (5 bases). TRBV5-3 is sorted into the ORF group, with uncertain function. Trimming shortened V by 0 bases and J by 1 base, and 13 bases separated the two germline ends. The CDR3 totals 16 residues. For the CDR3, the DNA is TGTGCCAGAAGCTTGGCGGGGGGGTTTTCGAACACTGAAGCTTTCTTT. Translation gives CARSLAGGFSNTEAFF.

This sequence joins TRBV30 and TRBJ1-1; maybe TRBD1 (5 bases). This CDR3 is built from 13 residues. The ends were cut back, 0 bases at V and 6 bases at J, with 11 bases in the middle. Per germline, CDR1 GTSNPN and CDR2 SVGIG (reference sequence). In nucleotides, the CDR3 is TGTGCCTGGAGTGTACAATTACAGGCTGAAGCTTTCTTT. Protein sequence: CAWSVQLQAEAFF.

In DNA form, the CDR3 reads TGTGCCAGCACCTCAGCCCTTTACTCTGGAAACACCATATATTTT. Amino acid sequence: CASTSALYSGNTIYF. V and J are TRBV28 and TRBJ1-3; D not resolved. The CDR3 sequence is 15 residues long. V was clipped by 7 bases and J by 0 bases, with 13 bases between them. CDR1 and CDR2 (germline): MDHEN, SYDVKM.

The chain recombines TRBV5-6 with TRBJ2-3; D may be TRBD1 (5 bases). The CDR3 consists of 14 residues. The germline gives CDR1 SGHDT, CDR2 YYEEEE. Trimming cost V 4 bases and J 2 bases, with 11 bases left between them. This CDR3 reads CASSAQGTTDTQYF. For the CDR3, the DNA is TGTGCCAGCAGCGCCCAGGGAACCACAGATACGCAGTATTTT.

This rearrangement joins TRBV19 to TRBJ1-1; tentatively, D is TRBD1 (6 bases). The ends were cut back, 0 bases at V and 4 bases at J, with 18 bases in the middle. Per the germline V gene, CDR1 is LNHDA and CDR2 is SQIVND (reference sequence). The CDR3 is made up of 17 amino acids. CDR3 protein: CASSIDPGAGVGTEAFF. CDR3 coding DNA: TGTGCCAGTAGTATAGATCCGGGGGCCGGAGTTGGCACTGAAGCTTTCTTT.

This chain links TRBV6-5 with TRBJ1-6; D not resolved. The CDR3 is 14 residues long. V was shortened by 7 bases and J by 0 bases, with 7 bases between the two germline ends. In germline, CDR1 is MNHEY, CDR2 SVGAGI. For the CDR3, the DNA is TGTGCCAGCACCGCACGCTCCTATAATTCACCCCTCCACTTT. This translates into CASTARSYNSPLHF.

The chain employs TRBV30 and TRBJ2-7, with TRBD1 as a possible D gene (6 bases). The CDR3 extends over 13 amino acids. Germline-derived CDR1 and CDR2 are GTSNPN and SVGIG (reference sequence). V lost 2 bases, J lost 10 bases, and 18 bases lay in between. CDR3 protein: CAWSIQGPAPQYF. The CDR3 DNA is TGTGCCTGGAGTATCCAGGGGCCAGCCCCCCAGTACTTC.

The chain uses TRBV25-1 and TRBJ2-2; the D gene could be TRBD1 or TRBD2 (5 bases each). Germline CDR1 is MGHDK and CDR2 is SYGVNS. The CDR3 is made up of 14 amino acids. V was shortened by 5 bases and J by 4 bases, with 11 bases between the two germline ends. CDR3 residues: CASSQEGFTGELFF. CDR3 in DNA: TGTGCCAGCAGTCAAGAGGGGTTCACCGGGGAGCTGTTTTTT.

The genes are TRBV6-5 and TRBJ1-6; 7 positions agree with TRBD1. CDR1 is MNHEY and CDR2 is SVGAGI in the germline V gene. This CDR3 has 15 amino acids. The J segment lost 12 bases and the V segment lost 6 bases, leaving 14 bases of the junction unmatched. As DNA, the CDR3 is TGTGCCAGCAGCCTACAAGAGACAGGGTTCCTACCCCTCCACTTT. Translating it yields CASSLQETGFLPLHF.

CDR3 in amino acids: CASSPKGGGQDGTQYF. The CDR3, as DNA: TGTGCCAGCAGCCCGAAAGGGGGGGGCCAGGATGGGACCCAGTACTTC. V gene TRBV7-2 combines with J gene TRBJ2-5; possibly TRBD2 for D (7 bases). This CDR3 is built from 16 residues. Per germline, CDR1 SGHTA and CDR2 FQGNSA. Between the trimmed V and J ends, which lost 5 bases and 7 bases, there was a span of 23 bases. Complete variable domain (other parts from reference TRBV7-2 and TRBJ2-5): GAGVSQSPSNKVTEKGKDVELRCDPISGHTALYWYRQSLGQGLEFLIYFQGNSAPDKSGLPSDRFSAERTGGSVSTLTIQRTQQEDSAVYLCASSPKGGGQDGTQYFGPGTRLLVL.

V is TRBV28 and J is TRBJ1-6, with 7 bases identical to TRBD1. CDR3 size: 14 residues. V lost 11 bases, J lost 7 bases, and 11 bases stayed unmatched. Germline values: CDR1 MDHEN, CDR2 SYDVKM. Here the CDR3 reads CASFEGAGNSPLHF. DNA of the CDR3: TGTGCCTCCTTCGAGGGGGCAGGGAATTCACCCCTCCACTTT.

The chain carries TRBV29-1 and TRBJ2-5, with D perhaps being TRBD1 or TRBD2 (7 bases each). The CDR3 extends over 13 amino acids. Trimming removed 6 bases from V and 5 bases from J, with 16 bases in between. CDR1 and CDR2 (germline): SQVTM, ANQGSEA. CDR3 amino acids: CSVPRGGGETQYF. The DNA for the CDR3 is TGCAGCGTCCCCAGGGGGGGAGGGGAGACCCAGTACTTC.